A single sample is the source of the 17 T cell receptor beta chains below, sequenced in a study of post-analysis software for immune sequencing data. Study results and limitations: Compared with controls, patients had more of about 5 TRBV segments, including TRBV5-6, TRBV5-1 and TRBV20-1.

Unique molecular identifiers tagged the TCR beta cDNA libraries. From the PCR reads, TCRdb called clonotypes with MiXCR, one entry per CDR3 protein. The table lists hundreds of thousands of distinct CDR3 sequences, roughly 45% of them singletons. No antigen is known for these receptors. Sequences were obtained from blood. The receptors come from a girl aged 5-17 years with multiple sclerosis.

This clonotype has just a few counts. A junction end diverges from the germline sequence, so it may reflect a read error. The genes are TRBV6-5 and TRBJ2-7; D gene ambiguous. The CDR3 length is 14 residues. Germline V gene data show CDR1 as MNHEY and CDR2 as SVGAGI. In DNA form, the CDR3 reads TGTGCCAGCAGTTACTCAGCAGCCCCCTACGGGCAGTACTTC. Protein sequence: CASSYSAAPYGQYF.

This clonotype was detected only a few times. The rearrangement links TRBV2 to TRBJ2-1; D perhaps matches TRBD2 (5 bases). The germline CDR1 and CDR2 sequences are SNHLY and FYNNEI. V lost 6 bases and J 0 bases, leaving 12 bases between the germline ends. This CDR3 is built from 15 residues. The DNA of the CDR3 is TGTGCCAGCAGGGAGGACGCTAGCTCCTACAATGAGCAGTTCTTC. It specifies CASREDASSYNEQFF.

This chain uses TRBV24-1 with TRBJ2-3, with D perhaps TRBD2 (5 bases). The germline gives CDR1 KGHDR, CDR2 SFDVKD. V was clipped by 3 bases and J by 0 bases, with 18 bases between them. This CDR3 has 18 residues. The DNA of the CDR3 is TGTGCCACCAGTGATCCGGTGGGGAGCGGAGGAAGCACAGATACGCAGTATTTT. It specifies CATSDPVGSGGSTDTQYF.

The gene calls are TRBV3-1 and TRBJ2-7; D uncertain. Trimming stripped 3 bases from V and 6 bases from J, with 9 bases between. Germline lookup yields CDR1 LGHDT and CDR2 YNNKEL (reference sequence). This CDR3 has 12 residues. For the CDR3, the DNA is TGTGCCAGCAGCCAGTCCATCTGCGAGCAGTACTTC. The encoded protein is CASSQSICEQYF.

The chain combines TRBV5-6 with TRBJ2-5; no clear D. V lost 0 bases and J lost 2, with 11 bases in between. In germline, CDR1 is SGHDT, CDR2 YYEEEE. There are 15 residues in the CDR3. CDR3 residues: CASSLVISWQETQYF. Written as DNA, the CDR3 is TGTGCCAGCAGCTTGGTGATTAGTTGGCAAGAGACCCAGTACTTC.

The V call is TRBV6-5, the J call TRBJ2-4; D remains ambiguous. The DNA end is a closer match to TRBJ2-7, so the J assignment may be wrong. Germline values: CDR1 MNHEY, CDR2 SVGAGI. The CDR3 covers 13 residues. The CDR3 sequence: CASSRGRAYEQYF. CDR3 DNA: TGTGCCAGCAGCCGCGGTCGAGCCTACGAGCAGTACTTC.

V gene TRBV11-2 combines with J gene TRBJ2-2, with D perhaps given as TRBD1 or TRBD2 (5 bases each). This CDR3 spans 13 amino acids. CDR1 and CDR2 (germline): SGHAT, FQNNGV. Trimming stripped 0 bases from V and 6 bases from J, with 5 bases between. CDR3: CASSLEGAGELFF. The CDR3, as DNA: TGTGCCAGCAGCTTAGAGGGGGCCGGGGAGCTGTTTTTT.

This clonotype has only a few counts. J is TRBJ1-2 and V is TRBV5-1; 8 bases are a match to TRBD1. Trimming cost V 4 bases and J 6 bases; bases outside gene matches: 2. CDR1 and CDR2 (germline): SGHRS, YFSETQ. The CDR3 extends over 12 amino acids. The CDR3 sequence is CASSVQGDGYTF. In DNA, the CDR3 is TGCGCCAGCAGCGTACAGGGGGATGGCTACACCTTC.

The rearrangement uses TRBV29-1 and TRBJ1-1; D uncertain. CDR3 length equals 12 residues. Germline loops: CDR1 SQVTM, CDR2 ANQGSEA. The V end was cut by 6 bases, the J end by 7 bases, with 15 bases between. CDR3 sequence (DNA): TGCAGCGTGGCCGGGGTAGATAGTGAAGCTTTCTTT. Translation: CSVAGVDSEAFF.

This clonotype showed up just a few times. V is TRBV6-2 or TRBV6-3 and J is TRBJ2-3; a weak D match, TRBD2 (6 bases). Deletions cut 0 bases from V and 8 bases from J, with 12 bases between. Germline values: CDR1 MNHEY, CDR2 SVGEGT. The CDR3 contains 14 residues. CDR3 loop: CASSYSSGSGTQYF. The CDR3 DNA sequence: TGTGCCAGCAGTTACTCGAGCGGGTCCGGTACGCAGTATTTT.

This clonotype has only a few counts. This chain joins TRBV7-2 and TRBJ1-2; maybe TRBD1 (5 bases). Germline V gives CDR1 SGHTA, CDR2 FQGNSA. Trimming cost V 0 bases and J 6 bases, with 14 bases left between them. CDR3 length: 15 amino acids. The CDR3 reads CASSLAHRSKDGYTF. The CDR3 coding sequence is TGTGCCAGCAGCTTAGCCCACAGGTCCAAGGATGGCTACACCTTC.

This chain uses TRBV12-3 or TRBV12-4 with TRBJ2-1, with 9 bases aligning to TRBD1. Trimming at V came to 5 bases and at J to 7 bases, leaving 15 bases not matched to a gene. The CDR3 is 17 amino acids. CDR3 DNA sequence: TGTGCCAGCAGTCCCGGGACAGGGACTCCCGAGGTGAATGAGCAGTTCTTC. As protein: CASSPGTGTPEVNEQFF.

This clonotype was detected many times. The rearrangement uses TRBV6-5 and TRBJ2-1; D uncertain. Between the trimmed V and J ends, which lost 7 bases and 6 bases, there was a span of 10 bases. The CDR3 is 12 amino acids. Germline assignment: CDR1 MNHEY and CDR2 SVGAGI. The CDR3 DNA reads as TGTGCCAGCAAAGGGAACGGCAATGAGCAGTTCTTC. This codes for CASKGNGNEQFF.

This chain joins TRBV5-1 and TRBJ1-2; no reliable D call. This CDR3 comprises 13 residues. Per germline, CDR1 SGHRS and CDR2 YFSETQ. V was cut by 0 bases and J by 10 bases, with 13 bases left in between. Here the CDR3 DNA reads TGCGCCAGCAGCTTGGCTTCCAGCTTACCCTACACCTTC. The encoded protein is CASSLASSLPYTF.

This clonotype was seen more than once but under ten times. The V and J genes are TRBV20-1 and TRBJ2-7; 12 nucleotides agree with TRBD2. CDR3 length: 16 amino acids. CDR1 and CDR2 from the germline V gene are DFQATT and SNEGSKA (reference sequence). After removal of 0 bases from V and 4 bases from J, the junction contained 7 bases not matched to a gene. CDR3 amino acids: CSARDPASGRGYEQYF. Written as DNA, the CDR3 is TGCAGTGCTAGAGATCCGGCTAGCGGGAGGGGATACGAGCAGTACTTC.

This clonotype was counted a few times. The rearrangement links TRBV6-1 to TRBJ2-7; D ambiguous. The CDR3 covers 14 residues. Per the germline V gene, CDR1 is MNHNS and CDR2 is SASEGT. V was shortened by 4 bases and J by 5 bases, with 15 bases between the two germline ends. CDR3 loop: CASSVAPSLHEQYF. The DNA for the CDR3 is TGTGCCAGCAGTGTTGCGCCAAGTCTCCACGAGCAGTACTTC.

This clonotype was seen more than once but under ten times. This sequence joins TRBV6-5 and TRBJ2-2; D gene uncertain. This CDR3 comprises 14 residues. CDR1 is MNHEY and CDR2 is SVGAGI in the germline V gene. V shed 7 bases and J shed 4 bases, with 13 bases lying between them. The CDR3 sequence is CASTHGVRTGELFF. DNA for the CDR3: TGTGCCAGCACCCACGGCGTGCGCACCGGGGAGCTGTTTTTT.